The 9 T cell receptor beta chains below all came from one sample that was sequenced in a study of read filtering for tumor transcriptome and immune sequencing. Molecular barcoded adaptors covering alpha/delta and beta/gamma chains were used on 400 to 450 ng RNA. Each CDR3 protein gets one entry after TCRdb re-called the reads with MiXCR. This sample yields under 50,000 distinct CDR3 sequences, of which around 15% are seen a single time; about 30% belongs to the top ten. Specimen: a population of CD138-negative cells sorted from bone marrow. All receptors come from a donor aged 40 or over with multiple myeloma.

The sample holds many counts of this clonotype. The chain couples TRBV29-1 to TRBJ2-7, with TRBD2 matching 9 bases. The CDR3 sequence is 13 residues long. V gave up 3 bases and J gave up 5 bases; unmatched junction bases: 5. Germline values: CDR1 SQVTM, CDR2 ANQGSEA. The DNA of the CDR3 is TGCAGCGTTGATAGCGGGAGCCTCGACGAGCAGTACTTC. This codes for CSVDSGSLDEQYF.

In its sample, this clonotype was seen many times. This chain joins TRBV3-1 and TRBJ2-1; D ambiguous. CDR3 length: 15 residues. In germline, CDR1 is LGHDT, CDR2 YNNKEL (reference sequence). Trimming left V 0 bases short and J 2 bases short, with 8 bases between. As DNA, the CDR3 is TGTGCCAGCAGCCAAGATCCAACGCCCTACAATGAGCAGTTCTTC. Translation: CASSQDPTPYNEQFF.

This clonotype was seen many times. V gene TRBV9 combines with J gene TRBJ2-6, with D possibly being TRBD2 (6 bases). Germline V gene lookup returns CDR1 SGDLS and CDR2 YYNGEE. Trimming pared 4 bases from V and 1 base from J, leaving 18 bases between. The CDR3 spans 18 residues. CDR3 in amino acids: CASSPRGASSSGANVLTF. Written as DNA, the CDR3 is TGTGCCAGCAGCCCACGCGGGGCATCCTCTTCTGGGGCCAACGTCCTGACTTTC.

On this clonotype itself: A much larger clone differs from this one at a single base, so this may be a read error. V usage is TRBV7-2 and J usage is TRBJ1-4; D not certain. Looked up from germline, CDR1 is SGHTA and CDR2 is FQGNSA. V was pared by 1 base and J by 9 bases, with 15 bases between. The CDR3 totals 15 residues. This CDR3 reads CASSLVAGYNKKLFF. The CDR3 DNA reads as TGTGCCAGCAGCTTAGTAGCCGGGTACAATAAAAAACTGTTTTTT.

This clonotype has a handful of counts. This chain links TRBV7-8 with TRBJ2-3; D remains unclear. Trimming took off 5 bases at V and 1 base at J, with 16 bases between the two ends. Germline CDR1 SGHVS, CDR2 FQNEAQ. There are 16 residues in the CDR3. The CDR3 protein is CASSRRDSSRTDTQYF. The CDR3 nucleotides read TGTGCCAGCAGCCGAAGGGATAGCAGCCGCACAGATACGCAGTATTTT.

About this clonotype itself: At one end, the junction sequence differs from germline, possibly due to a read error. J is TRBJ2-3 and V is TRBV6-5; 8 bases fit TRBD1. The CDR3 contains 15 residues. Germline V lookup: CDR1 MNHEY, CDR2 SVGAGI. The CDR3 sequence is CASRLGTGRGDTQCF. CDR3 bases: TGTGCCAGCAGACTCGGGACAGGTCGGGGAGATACGCAGTGTTTT.

This clonotype was detected only once. The rearrangement links TRBV30 to TRBJ2-1; tentative D call: TRBD1 (6 bases). V was pared by 2 bases and J by 1 base, with 6 bases between. Per the germline V gene, CDR1 is GTSNPN and CDR2 is SVGIG (reference sequence). The CDR3 length is 13 residues. The CDR3 DNA reads as TGTGCCTGGAGTCAGGGGTCCTACAATGAGCAGTTCTTC. It is translated as CAWSQGSYNEQFF.

V gene TRBV5-1 combines with J gene TRBJ2-1; possible D gene TRBD2, 5 bases. Trimming left V 4 bases short and J 10 bases short, with 12 bases between. CDR1 and CDR2 from the germline V gene are SGHRS and YFSETQ. The CDR3 covers 12 residues. CDR3 sequence reads: CASSTAGKEQFF. CDR3 nucleotide sequence: TGCGCCAGCAGCACGGCGGGCAAGGAGCAGTTCTTC.

This clonotype appeared many times. The rearrangement links TRBV12-3 or TRBV12-4 to TRBJ2-7; no definite D call. Deletions cut 2 bases from V and 2 bases from J, with 10 bases between. The CDR3 contains 14 residues. The CDR3 loop reads CASSLLGGPYEQYF. The CDR3 DNA is TGTGCCAGCAGTTTACTAGGCGGTCCCTACGAGCAGTACTTC.